This T cell receptor (beta chain) was sequenced for a study of blood T cell repertoires in COVID-19. Study background: The cDNA or gDNA used as material had been derived from T cells, B-cell-depleted T cells, or PBMCs.

As processed by the authors: The authors estimated nucleated cell counts from reference gene primer amplification. Assay: immunoSEQ multiplex PCR; the TCRdb copy retains only in-frame clones and omits some. D and trimming were read from the DNA, whereas the V and J calls and clone size are those reported in that table. The sample yields roughly 190,000 clones, roughly 80% seen once. Trimming cost V 5 bases and J 0 bases, with 14 bases left between them. CDR1 and CDR2 (germline): SGHVS, FNYEAQ. The CDR3 runs 16 residues. The chain links TRBV7-6 to TRBJ2-1; a possible D gene is TRBD1 (5 bases). The sequencing input was peripheral blood. This clonotype was sampled from a human donor in a cohort sampled during active COVID-19. Here the CDR3 reads CASSDTGPSSYNEQFF. The DNA for the CDR3 is TGTGCCAGCAGCGACACAGGTCCCAGCTCCTACAATGAGCAGTTCTTC.